The rows below give T cell receptor beta chains drawn from one sample of a study of T cell repertoires in cytomegalovirus infection. Each CDR3 protein is one row after TCRdb ran MiXCR on the reads. The sample consists of about 140,000 distinct CDR3 sequences, approximately 5.9% of them appearing once. The sample comprised PBMCs. The receptors stem from a human donor in good health (CMV status not recorded). Some clones in this sample may be carry-over from other donors' samples. Each CDR3 is given with its conserved first and last residue. The D gene is left open where the match is weak. Rows give clone size only sometimes, using once, few, many, or a class for an expanded clone.

v_gene: TRBV20-1
d_gene: -
abundance: -
j_gene: TRBJ1-1
CDR3aa: CSAPHRANTEAFF
CDR3nt: TGCAGTGCTCCCCACCGGGCGAACACTGAAGCTTTCTTT

v_gene: TRBV12-3/TRBV12-4
d_gene: -
abundance: many
j_gene: TRBJ1-2
CDR3aa: CASSPRGAFYGYTF
CDR3nt: TGTGCCAGCAGTCCCCGCGGAGCCTTCTATGGCTACACCTTC

v_gene: TRBV20-1
d_gene: -
abundance: -
j_gene: TRBJ1-1
CDR3aa: CSARKGLDTEAFF
CDR3nt: TGCAGTGCTAGAAAGGGGTTGGACACTGAAGCTTTCTTT

v_gene: TRBV19
d_gene: TRBD2
abundance: -
j_gene: TRBJ2-3
CDR3aa: CASSIGGLAGTTDTQYF
CDR3nt: TGTGCCAGTAGTATTGGAGGACTAGCGGGGACCACAGATACGCAGTATTTT

v_gene: TRBV20-1
d_gene: TRBD2
abundance: -
j_gene: TRBJ2-1
CDR3aa: CSAAGGNHNEQIF
CDR3nt: TGCAGTGCCGCGGGGGGTAACCACAATGAGCAGATCTTC

v_gene: TRBV29-1
d_gene: TRBD1
abundance: many
j_gene: TRBJ1-1
CDR3aa: CSAGPGQGNTEAFF
CDR3nt: TGCAGCGCCGGACCGGGACAGGGAAACACTGAAGCTTTCTTT

v_gene: TRBV29-1
d_gene: -
abundance: many
j_gene: TRBJ1-1
CDR3aa: CSVELGANTEAFF
CDR3nt: TGCAGCGTTGAATTGGGGGCGAACACTGAAGCTTTCTTT

v_gene: TRBV20-1
d_gene: -
abundance: -
j_gene: TRBJ1-6
CDR3aa: CSAPILGIQASPLHF
CDR3nt: TGCAGTGCTCCGATCCTGGGGATTCAAGCTTCACCCCTCCACTTT

v_gene: TRBV28
d_gene: TRBD1
abundance: many
j_gene: TRBJ1-4
CDR3aa: CASRPQGAVREKLFF
CDR3nt: TGTGCCAGCAGACCACAGGGGGCGGTACGTGAAAAACTGTTTTTT

v_gene: TRBV6-1
d_gene: TRBD2
abundance: many
j_gene: TRBJ2-6
CDR3aa: CASSYSGGGTGANVLTF
CDR3nt: TGTGCCAGCAGTTATAGCGGGGGTGGTACTGGGGCCAACGTCCTGACTTTC

v_gene: TRBV10-3
d_gene: -
abundance: many
j_gene: TRBJ1-4
CDR3aa: CAITSGPGEKLFF
CDR3nt: TGTGCCATCACCTCAGGGCCGGGGGAAAAACTGTTTTTT

v_gene: TRBV10-3
d_gene: TRBD1
abundance: many
j_gene: TRBJ1-1
CDR3aa: CAIRPDRGGTEAFF
CDR3nt: TGTGCCATCAGGCCGGACAGGGGAGGGACTGAAGCTTTCTTT

v_gene: TRBV29-1
d_gene: TRBD1
abundance: -
j_gene: TRBJ2-7
CDR3aa: CSVEPTGVVGEQYF
CDR3nt: TGCAGCGTTGAGCCGACAGGGGTGGTCGGCGAGCAGTACTTC

v_gene: TRBV29-1
d_gene: -
abundance: few
j_gene: TRBJ1-5
CDR3aa: CSVGGGGTPQHF
CDR3nt: TGCAGCGTTGGAGGGGGGGGCACGCCCCAGCATTTT

v_gene: TRBV20-1
d_gene: -
abundance: -
j_gene: TRBJ2-1
CDR3aa: CSARANGRNEQFF
CDR3nt: TGCAGTGCTAGAGCAAATGGGAGAAATGAGCAGTTCTTC

v_gene: TRBV5-5
d_gene: -
abundance: many
j_gene: TRBJ1-1
CDR3aa: CASSLGPVAEAFF
CDR3nt: TGTGCCAGCAGTCTAGGGCCGGTGGCTGAAGCTTTCTTT